These 24 T cell receptor beta chains share one sample of origin, sequenced in a study of shared clonotypes between healthy human individuals. This table comes from immunoSEQ multiplex PCR, and its TCRdb copy is limited to in-frame clones, with some not included. The sample yields about 100,000 clones, under 70% seen once. Material for sequencing was memory CD8+ T cells sorted from blood. Subset indicated: CD45RO+ cells pooled with CCR7-negative TemRA cells. The receptors here all came from a woman aged 25 to 45 in good health.

The chain combines TRBV4-1 with TRBJ2-5; 7 nucleotides agree with TRBD2. Trimming at V came to 0 bases and at J to 3 bases, leaving 4 bases not matched to a gene. CDR1 and CDR2 (germline): MGHRA, YSYEKL. CDR3 length equals 15 residues. This chain's CDR3 is CASSQDGGREETQYF. The CDR3 DNA follows: TGCGCCAGCAGCCAAGATGGTGGGAGGGAAGAGACCCAGTACTTC.

The chain carries TRBV5-6 and TRBJ1-2, with unresolved D. Germline V gene lookup returns CDR1 SGHDT and CDR2 YYEEEE. V was cut by 1 base and J by 8 bases, with 12 bases left in between. The CDR3 runs to 13 residues. CDR3 DNA sequence: TGTGCCAGCAGCTTGTATTACAGTGCGGGCTACACCTTC. This sequence encodes CASSLYYSAGYTF.

This chain links TRBV18 with TRBJ2-1, with 8 bases aligning to TRBD2. CDR1 is KGHSH and CDR2 is LQKENI in the germline V gene. V shed 0 bases, J shed 6 bases, and the junction held 4 bases outside the gene matches. This CDR3 has 15 amino acids. The CDR3 loop reads CASSPPLAGSNEQFF. The DNA for the CDR3 is TGTGCCAGCTCACCACCTCTAGCGGGCTCCAATGAGCAGTTCTTC.

There are a few counts of this clone. V gene TRBV9 combines with J gene TRBJ2-7; D possibly corresponds to TRBD1 (5 bases). Looked up from germline, CDR1 is SGDLS and CDR2 is YYNGEE. The CDR3 is made up of 14 amino acids. Trimming stripped 4 bases from V and 7 bases from J, with 18 bases between. This CDR3 reads CASSPHLGLPEQYF. CDR3 in DNA: TGTGCCAGCAGCCCTCACTTGGGGCTTCCAGAGCAGTACTTC.

Only a few counts were recorded for this clone. The CDR3 protein is CASSFLTGGTNYGYTF. The CDR3 nucleotides read TGTGCCAGCAGTTTTTTGACAGGGGGAACTAACTATGGCTACACCTTC. This chain joins TRBV27 and TRBJ1-2, with 9 positions matching TRBD1. This CDR3 region has 16 residues. V gave up 3 bases and J gave up 0 bases; unmatched junction bases: 5. Germline V gene sequence: CDR1 MNHEY, CDR2 SMNVEV (reference sequence).

Remarks on this clone: This probably arose from a read error, given a far larger clone one base away. The rearrangement joins TRBV28 to TRBJ2-7; possibly TRBD2 for D (6 bases). CDR3 length: 16 residues. V was clipped by 8 bases and J by 3 bases, with 23 bases between them. Germline V gene sequence: CDR1 MDHEN, CDR2 SYDVKM. CDR3 amino acids: CASVGTRRDSYYEQYF. In nucleotides, the CDR3 is TGTGCCAGCGTGGGTACCCGGCGGGACTCCTACTACGAGCAGTACTTC. Variable domain in full (rest from reference TRBV28 and TRBJ2-7): DVKVTQSSRYLVKRTGEKVFLECVQDMDHENMFWYRQDPGLGLRLIYFSYDVKMKEKGDIPEGYSVSREKKERFSLILESASTNQTSMYLCASVGTRRDSYYEQYFGPGTRLTVT.

The V call is TRBV7-6, the J call TRBJ2-7; D uncertain. CDR1 is SGHVS and CDR2 is FNYEAQ in the germline V gene. Trimming pared 0 bases from V and 6 bases from J, leaving 15 bases between. The CDR3 length is 15 residues. The CDR3 loop reads CASSLAPRRWGEQYF. In DNA, the CDR3 is TGTGCCAGCAGCTTAGCGCCCCGACGCTGGGGCGAGCAGTACTTC.

V is TRBV6-5 and J is TRBJ1-5; D gene unclear. Germline V lookup: CDR1 MNHEY, CDR2 SVGAGI. This CDR3 is 14 amino acids long. The V end was cut by 7 bases, the J end by 4 bases, with 14 bases between. CDR3 residues: CASKVDAENQPQHF. The CDR3 nucleotides are TGTGCCAGCAAGGTGGATGCTGAAAATCAGCCCCAGCATTTT.

CDR3 amino acids: CSTSWGRNEQYF. CDR3 DNA: TGCAGCACTAGCTGGGGCCGGAACGAGCAGTACTTC. V is TRBV29-1 and J is TRBJ2-7; tentatively, D is TRBD2 (6 bases). The CDR3 has 12 amino acids. Trimming stripped 8 bases from V and 5 bases from J, with 16 bases between. Germline V lookup: CDR1 SQVTM, CDR2 ANQGSEA.

This chain connects TRBV11-3 to TRBJ2-1; no firm D call. The CDR3 is made up of 13 amino acids. With 5 bases removed from V and 4 bases from J, the gap between germline ends came to 9 bases. Per germline, CDR1 SGHNT and CDR2 YENEEA. Written as DNA, the CDR3 is TGTGCCAGCAGCCCCAATAAATACAATGAGCAGTTCTTC. Its translation: CASSPNKYNEQFF.

This sequence joins TRBV4-2 and TRBJ2-2, with D perhaps TRBD1 (5 bases). V gave up 5 bases and J gave up 2 bases, with 12 bases separating them. CDR3 length: 15 residues. CDR1 and CDR2 (germline): LGHNA, YNFKEQ. CDR3 sequence: CASSSDSPNTGELFF. DNA for the CDR3: TGTGCCAGCAGCTCCGACAGCCCAAACACCGGGGAGCTGTTTTTT.

The table lists this clone with a few counts. The chain is built from TRBV28 and TRBJ1-1; D gene unclear. The germline V gene encodes CDR1 MDHEN and CDR2 SYDVKM. Trimming took off 3 bases at V and 0 bases at J, with 5 bases between the two ends. The CDR3 runs 13 residues. The CDR3, as DNA: TGTGCCAGCAGTTTCGGCTTGAACACTGAAGCTTTCTTT. This codes for CASSFGLNTEAFF.

The CDR3 sequence is CASSISGTGGYGYTF. As DNA, the CDR3 is TGTGCCAGCAGTATATCGGGGACAGGGGGCTATGGCTACACCTTC. V and J are TRBV6-5 and TRBJ1-2, with 11 bases matching TRBD1. Trimming at V came to 5 bases and at J to 4 bases, leaving 6 bases not matched to a gene. The CDR3 has 15 residues. Germline V gene sequence: CDR1 MNHEY, CDR2 SVGAGI.

V is TRBV6-5 and J is TRBJ1-4; D is unresolved. There are 16 residues in the CDR3. With 0 bases removed from V and 1 base from J, the gap between germline ends came to 9 bases. Germline V gives CDR1 MNHEY, CDR2 SVGAGI. The CDR3 reads CASSYSSSLTNEKLFF. The CDR3 nucleotides read TGTGCCAGCAGTTACTCGTCATCGCTAACTAATGAAAAACTGTTTTTT.

This chain links TRBV4-2 with TRBJ1-5; D remains unclear. This CDR3 is built from 15 residues. CDR1 and CDR2 from the germline V gene are LGHNA and YNFKEQ. The ends were cut back, 1 base at V and 0 bases at J, with 7 bases in the middle. Here the CDR3 reads CASSQAQLSNQPQHF. CDR3 in DNA: TGTGCCAGCAGCCAAGCACAGCTTAGCAATCAGCCCCAGCATTTT.

This clone was recorded a few times. The CDR3 DNA reads as TGTGCCAGCAGTGACCAGGGACAGCCAAACTCCTACAATGAGCAGTTCTTC. This encodes CASSDQGQPNSYNEQFF. The V gene is TRBV25-1, the J gene TRBJ2-1; 7 bases fit TRBD1. The V gene end was trimmed by 3 bases and the J gene end by 0 bases; junction bases not matched to a gene: 8. Germline V gives CDR1 MGHDK, CDR2 SYGVNS. CDR3 length: 17 amino acids.

The chain recombines TRBV30 with TRBJ1-2, with 8 bases identical to TRBD1. The CDR3 is 14 amino acids. Losses at the gene ends were 2 bases for V and 2 bases for J; bases not matched to a gene: 4. CDR1 GTSNPN and CDR2 SVGIG come from the germline V gene (reference sequence). For the CDR3, the DNA is TGTGCCTGGAGTTTGACAGGGGTAAACTATGGCTACACCTTC. It encodes CAWSLTGVNYGYTF.

The chain joins TRBV28 to TRBJ2-7; 10 bases are shared with TRBD1. V trimming: 2 bases; J trimming: 8 bases; junction bases outside the gene matches: 9. The germline V gene encodes CDR1 MDHEN and CDR2 SYDVKM. The CDR3 totals 15 residues. The CDR3 DNA sequence: TGTGCCAGCAGTTTACGGGACAGGGGTAAACATAAGCAGTACTTC. Translating it yields CASSLRDRGKHKQYF.

The rearrangement links TRBV28 to TRBJ2-2; weak D call: TRBD1 (6 bases). Per the germline V gene, CDR1 is MDHEN and CDR2 is SYDVKM. V lost 6 bases and J lost 4, with 9 bases in between. CDR3 length: 13 amino acids. CDR3 sequence reads: CASRQGFTGELFF. As DNA, the CDR3 is TGTGCCAGCAGACAGGGTTTCACCGGGGAGCTGTTTTTT.

The rearrangement joins TRBV5-6 to TRBJ2-5; D might be TRBD2 (6 bases). This CDR3 has 19 residues. V lost 4 bases and J lost 7, with 32 bases in between. Per the germline V gene, CDR1 is SGHDT and CDR2 is YYEEEE. The CDR3 sequence is CASSRIEGGVGAVFPTQYF. CDR3 DNA sequence: TGTGCCAGCAGCCGGATCGAAGGAGGGGTGGGAGCGGTATTCCCGACCCAGTACTTC. Full variable domain (missing parts from reference TRBV5-6 and TRBJ2-5): DAGVTQSPTHLIKTRGQQVTLRCSPKSGHDTVSWYQQALGQGPQFIFQYYEEEERQRGNFPDRFSGHQFPNYSSELNVNALLLGDSALYLCASSRIEGGVGAVFPTQYFGPGTRLLVL.

The chain employs TRBV6-1 and TRBJ1-5, with D unresolved. CDR1 MNHNS and CDR2 SASEGT come from the germline V gene. Trimming stripped 7 bases from V and 7 bases from J, with 17 bases between. The CDR3 is 14 residues long. CDR3 bases: TGTGCCAGCATCTTGGGCAGGCTAGGGCAGCCCCAGCATTTT. Residues: CASILGRLGQPQHF.

For this clone: Germline is not matched at one junction end, which may reflect a read error. The chain recombines TRBV5-3 with TRBJ1-5; no clear D gene. TRBV5-3 is sorted into the ORF group, with uncertain function. CDR3 size: 13 residues. The CDR3 loop reads CASSFGEGQPQHF. CDR3 DNA sequence: TGTGCCAGCAGCTTTGGGGAGGGTCAGCCCCAGCATTTT.

The sample holds many counts of this clone. The chain is built from TRBV28 and TRBJ1-1; no firm D call. Between the trimmed V and J ends, which lost 5 bases and 2 bases, there was a span of 24 bases. CDR3 length equals 18 residues. Germline V gene data show CDR1 as MDHEN and CDR2 as SYDVKM. The CDR3 protein is CASSLDERRPSTNTEAFF. CDR3 coding DNA: TGTGCCAGCAGTCTTGATGAGCGGCGGCCCTCAACTAACACTGAAGCTTTCTTT.

In its sample, this clone was seen a few times. This sequence joins TRBV7-8 and TRBJ2-7, with D maybe TRBD2 (5 bases). V was pared by 4 bases and J by 5 bases, with 18 bases between. The germline V gene has CDR1 SGHVS and CDR2 FQNEAQ. This CDR3 region has 15 residues. The CDR3 DNA follows: TGTGCCAGCAGCTCCGACGGGGTGCTGGGTAACGAGCAGTACTTC. Its translation: CASSSDGVLGNEQYF.